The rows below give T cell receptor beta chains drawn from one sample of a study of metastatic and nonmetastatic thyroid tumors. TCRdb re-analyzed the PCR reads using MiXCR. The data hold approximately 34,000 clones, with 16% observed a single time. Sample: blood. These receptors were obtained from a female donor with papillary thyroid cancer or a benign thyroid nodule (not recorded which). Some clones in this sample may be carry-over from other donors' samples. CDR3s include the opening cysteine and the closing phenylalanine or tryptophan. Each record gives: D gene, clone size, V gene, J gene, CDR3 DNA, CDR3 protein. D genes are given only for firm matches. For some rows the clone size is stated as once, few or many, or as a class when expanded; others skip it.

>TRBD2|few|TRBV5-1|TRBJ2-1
TGCGCCAGCGGCTCCGGGACTAGCGGGACCTACAATGAGCAGTTCTTC
CASGSGTSGTYNEQFF
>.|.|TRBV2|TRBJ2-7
TGTGCCAGCAGTGAAGCTTGGACATCCTCGTACGAGCAGTACTTC
CASSEAWTSSYEQYF
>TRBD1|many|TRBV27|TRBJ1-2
TGTGCCAGCGGCGACAGGGACCCAAACTATGGCTACACCTTC
CASGDRDPNYGYTF
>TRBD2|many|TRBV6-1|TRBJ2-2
TGTGCCAGCAGAATCACGGGAGGGCCTTCCGGGGAGCTGTTTTTT
CASRITGGPSGELFF
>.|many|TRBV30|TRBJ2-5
TGTGCCTGGAGCCGGGGTCTTGGCCAAGAGACCCAGTACTTC
CAWSRGLGQETQYF
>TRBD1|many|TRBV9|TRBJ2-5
TGTGCCAGCAGCGTCAACCCTACAGGGGTAGAGACCCAGTACTTC
CASSVNPTGVETQYF
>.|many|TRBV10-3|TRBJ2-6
TGTGCCATCAGTGGATACATAGGGGGGGCAGGTGGGGCCAACGTCCTGACTTTC
CAISGYIGGAGGANVLTF
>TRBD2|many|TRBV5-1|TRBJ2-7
TGCGCCAGCAGCTACGCGGGGGACGAGCAGTACTTC
CASSYAGDEQYF
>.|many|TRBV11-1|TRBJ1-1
TGTGCCAGCAGCTTAGCGCAGGGCATGAACACTGAAGCTTTCTTT
CASSLAQGMNTEAFF
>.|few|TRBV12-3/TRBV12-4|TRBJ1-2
TGTGCCAGCAGTTTTCGGGAGGGGAGTGGTTATGGCTACACCTTC
CASSFREGSGYGYTF
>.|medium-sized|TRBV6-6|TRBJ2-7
TGTGCCAGCAGTTACTCGTCCTCAGAAGGCTACGAGCAGTACTTC
CASSYSSSEGYEQYF
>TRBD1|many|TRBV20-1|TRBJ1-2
TGCAGTGCGGGACCGGGACAGGGGGGCTATGGCTACACCTTC
CSAGPGQGGYGYTF
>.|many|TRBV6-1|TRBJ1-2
TGTGCCAGCAGGAAGGGACTCTATGGCTACACCTTC
CASRKGLYGYTF
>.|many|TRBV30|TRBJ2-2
TGTGCCTGGAGTGGGGACGGGGAGCTGTTTTTT
CAWSGDGELFF
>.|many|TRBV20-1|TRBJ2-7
TGCAGTGCCCCCTACAGGGCTTCCTACGAGCAGTACTTC
CSAPYRASYEQYF
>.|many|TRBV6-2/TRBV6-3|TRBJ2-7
TGTGCCAGCAGTTACACGGGGACCTACGAGCAGTACTTC
CASSYTGTYEQYF
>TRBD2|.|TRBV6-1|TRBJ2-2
TGTGCCAGCACCACGGGGGGTGGAAACCGGGGAGCTGTTTTT
CASTTGGGNRGAVF
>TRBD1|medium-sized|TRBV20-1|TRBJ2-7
TGCAGTGCTAGAAACCGGGACAGCTCCTACGAGCAGTACTTC
CSARNRDSSYEQYF
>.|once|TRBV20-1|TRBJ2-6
TGCAGTGGTAGCTGGGGTGGCTTCTCTGGGGCCAACGTCCCTACTTTC
CSGSWGGFSGANVPTF
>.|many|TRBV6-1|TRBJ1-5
TGTGCCAGCAGTGAACGGGGGAACAGTCAGCCCCAGCATTTT
CASSERGNSQPQHF
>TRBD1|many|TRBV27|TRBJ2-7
TGTGCCAGCAGATCCGCCGGGACAGGGCGCGGCGAGCAGTACTTC
CASRSAGTGRGEQYF
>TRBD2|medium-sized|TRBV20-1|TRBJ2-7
TGCAGTGCTAGAGATGACGGGAGGGCGATTTACGAGCAGTACTTC
CSARDDGRAIYEQYF
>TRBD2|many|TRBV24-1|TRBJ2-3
TGTGCCACCAGTGATCCTAGCGGGAGGGCGGGGTCAGATACGCAGTATTTT
CATSDPSGRAGSDTQYF
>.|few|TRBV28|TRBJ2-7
TGTGCCAGCAGTCAAGGGACATTTGTTTCCTACGAGCAGTACTTC
CASSQGTFVSYEQYF
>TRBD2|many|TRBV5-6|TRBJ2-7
TGTGCCAGCAGCTTGGTGGGTAGCGGGAGGGCCAAGCAGTACTTC
CASSLVGSGRAKQYF
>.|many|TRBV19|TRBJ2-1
TGTGCCACCTCGCTCGGAGGGGGAGGGCCCGATGAGCAGTTCTTC
CATSLGGGGPDEQFF
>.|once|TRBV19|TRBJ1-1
TGTGCCAGTAGTATTCTACAGTGGTTGTCCACAAGCACTGAAGCTTTCTTT
CASSILQWLSTSTEAFF
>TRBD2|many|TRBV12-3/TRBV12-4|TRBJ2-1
TGTGCCAGCAGTTTTCCAGCGGGGTACAATGAGCAGTTCTTC
CASSFPAGYNEQFF
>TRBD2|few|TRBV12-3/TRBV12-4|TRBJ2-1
TGCGCCAGCAGTTTCCCAGCGGGGTACAATGGGCAGTTCTTC
CASSFPAGYNGQFF
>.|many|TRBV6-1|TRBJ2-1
TGTGCCAGCAGCCAAGAATTCAGGGCTCCCAGGCAGTTCTTC
CASSQEFRAPRQFF
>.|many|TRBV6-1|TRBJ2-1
TGTGCCAGCAGTGAAGCTCCGGACGGGCACAATGAGCAGTTCTTC
CASSEAPDGHNEQFF
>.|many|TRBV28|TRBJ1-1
TGTGCCAGCAGGACCAGGGGCCGCGTTCGATCTTTCTTT
CASRTRGRVRSFF
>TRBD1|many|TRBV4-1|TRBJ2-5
TGCGCCAGCAGCCCTTGGCCAGGGGGCGTTGGGACCCAGTACTTC
CASSPWPGGVGTQYF
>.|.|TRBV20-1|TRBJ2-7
TGCAGTGCTAGCAGGGAATGGGAAGAGCAGTACTTC
CSASREWEEQYF
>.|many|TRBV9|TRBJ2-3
TGTGCCAGCAGCGCCCCCCGGGGGACCTTCTCGTATACGCAGTATTTT
CASSAPRGTFSYTQYF
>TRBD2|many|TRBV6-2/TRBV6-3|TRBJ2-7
TGTGCCATATCCGTGGTAGCGGGGCCTTACGAGCAGTACTTC
CAISVVAGPYEQYF
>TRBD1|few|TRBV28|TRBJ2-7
TGTGCCAGCAGTTCCCTCCCCGTGACAGGGATCTACGAGCAGCACTTC
CASSSLPVTGIYEQHF
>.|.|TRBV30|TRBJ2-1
TGTGCCTGGAGACGCCCAGGGTCCTACGATGAGCAGTTCTTC
CAWRRPGSYDEQFF
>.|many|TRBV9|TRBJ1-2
TGTGCCAGCAGCGTGGCGCCGACCGACCCCGGAGGCTATGGCTACACCTTC
CASSVAPTDPGGYGYTF
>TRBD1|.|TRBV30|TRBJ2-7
TGTGCCTGGAGTGTAGCAGGGACAGCTTACGAGCAGTACTTC
CAWSVAGTAYEQYF
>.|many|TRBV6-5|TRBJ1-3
TGTGCCAGCAGTTACTCTCGAGCTTCATCGGGAAACACCATATATTTT
CASSYSRASSGNTIYF
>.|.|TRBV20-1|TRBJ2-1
TGCAGTGCTCGGCCGTACAGGAACTACAATGAGCAGTTCTTC
CSARPYRNYNEQFF
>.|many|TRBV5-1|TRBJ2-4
TGCGCCAGCAGCGCTGCCGGGGTCGACATTCAGTACTTC
CASSAAGVDIQYF
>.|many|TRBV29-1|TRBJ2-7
TGCAGCGTTGTTTCCCCTACTAGCTACGAGCAGTGCTTC
CSVVSPTSYEQCF
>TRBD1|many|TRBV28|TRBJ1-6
TGTGCCAGCAGCAGGGGGGGTCGAGTAAAATCACCCCTCCACTTT
CASSRGGRVKSPLHF
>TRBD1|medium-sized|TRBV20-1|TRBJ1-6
TGCAGTGCTAGAGATGGGACAGATAATTCACCCCTCCACTTT
CSARDGTDNSPLHF
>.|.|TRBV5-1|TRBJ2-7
TGCGCCAGCAGCCCGAATGCAGGACTCTCCTACGAGCAGTACTTC
CASSPNAGLSYEQYF
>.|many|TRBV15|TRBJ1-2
TGTGCCACCAGCAGAGGGAGGGCCCTAGGTGGCTACACCTTC
CATSRGRALGGYTF
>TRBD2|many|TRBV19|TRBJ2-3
TGTGCCAGTAGTCGAAAACTAGCGGGAGGAGCGGATACGCAGTATTTT
CASSRKLAGGADTQYF
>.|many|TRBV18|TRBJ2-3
TGTGCCAGCTCACCCTGGGACCAACTCACAGATACGCAGTATTTT
CASSPWDQLTDTQYF
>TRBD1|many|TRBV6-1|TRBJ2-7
TGTGCCAGCAGTCGGACAGGCCCTACCTACGAGCAGTACTTC
CASSRTGPTYEQYF
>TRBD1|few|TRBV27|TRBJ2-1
TGTGCCAGCAGCTCCCCCCTGGACAGGGGTGATGAGCAGTTCTTC
CASSSPLDRGDEQFF